The rows below give T cell receptor beta chains drawn from one sample of a study of OX40 agonist ivuxolimab in advanced cancers. Produced via immunoSEQ multiplex PCR; TCRdb's table is partial and in-frame only. This sample has roughly 6,300 clones, with 60% to 80% found just once. Here the sequenced sample was CD4+ or CD8+ T cells sorted from blood, taken in a trial of the OX40 agonist ivuxolimab. Receptor source: an adult with an advanced solid tumor such as melanoma, head and neck, liver or kidney cancer. Each CDR3 is given with its conserved first and last residue. The order of the fields is CDR3 protein, CDR3 DNA, clone size, D gene, J gene, V gene. The D gene is left open where the match is weak. Size is omitted from some rows. Given values are once, few, many or a class for expanded clones.

CDR3 protein: CASSSWTGANYGYTF
CDR3 DNA: TGTGCCAGCAGTTCCTGGACAGGGGCTAACTATGGCTACACCTTC
clone size: .
D gene: TRBD1
J gene: TRBJ1-2
V gene: TRBV6-5

CDR3 protein: CASRSPGDSTDTQYF
CDR3 DNA: TGTGCCAGCAGGTCCCCGGGGGATAGCACAGATACGCAGTATTTT
clone size: .
D gene: .
J gene: TRBJ2-3
V gene: TRBV2

CDR3 protein: CASSPLAGGFTGELFF
CDR3 DNA: TGTGCCAGCAGCCCCCTAGCGGGGGGTTTCACCGGGGAGCTGTTTTTT
clone size: .
D gene: TRBD2
J gene: TRBJ2-2
V gene: TRBV13

CDR3 protein: CASSLFSIIGPQHF
CDR3 DNA: TGTGCCAGCAGCTTGTTTTCCATTATCGGGCCCCAGCATTTT
clone size: once
D gene: .
J gene: TRBJ1-5
V gene: TRBV5-6

CDR3 protein: CASSAGLGYNEQFF
CDR3 DNA: TGTGCCAGCAGTGCGGGACTAGGCTACAATGAGCAGTTCTTC
clone size: .
D gene: TRBD2
J gene: TRBJ2-1
V gene: TRBV7-3

CDR3 protein: CASSSGVSSYNEQFF
CDR3 DNA: TGTGCCAGCAGTTCGGGGGTCAGCTCCTACAATGAGCAGTTCTTC
clone size: few
D gene: .
J gene: TRBJ2-1
V gene: TRBV6-5

CDR3 protein: CASSYSGGLGYGYTF
CDR3 DNA: TGTGCCAGCAGTTACTCTGGGGGGCTAGGCTATGGCTACACCTTC
clone size: once
D gene: .
J gene: TRBJ1-2
V gene: TRBV6-5

CDR3 protein: CASSDWDRGYGYTF
CDR3 DNA: TGTGCCAGCAGTGATTGGGACAGGGGCTATGGCTACACCTTC
clone size: .
D gene: TRBD1
J gene: TRBJ1-2
V gene: TRBV25-1

CDR3 protein: CASSDPLDRGLNIQYF
CDR3 DNA: TGTGCCAGCAGTGACCCCCTCGACAGGGGGCTAAACATTCAGTACTTC
clone size: .
D gene: TRBD1
J gene: TRBJ2-4
V gene: TRBV6-1

CDR3 protein: CASSLGGYGYTF
CDR3 DNA: TGTGCCAGCAGCCTCGGAGGCTATGGCTACACCTTC
clone size: .
D gene: .
J gene: TRBJ1-2
V gene: TRBV11-2

CDR3 protein: CSCGTGGDGYTF
CDR3 DNA: TGCAGCTGCGGGACAGGGGGCGATGGCTACACCTTC
clone size: once
D gene: TRBD1
J gene: TRBJ1-2
V gene: TRBV29-1